This is a list of T cell receptor beta chains from one sample in a study of cytomegalovirus exposure and HLA in healthy donors. Assay used: immunoSEQ multiplex PCR; TCRdb lists only in-frame clones, some missing. The sample holds some 110,000 clones, around 80% seen once. Specimen: PBMCs. Receptors originate from a man between 45 and 60 years old in good health and CMV-seronegative. CDR3s include the opening cysteine and the closing phenylalanine or tryptophan. Fields, in order: V gene, D gene, J gene, clone size, CDR3 DNA, CDR3 protein. A D gene is named only where the DNA matches it firmly. Expanded clones get a size class; other rows say once, few or many, or leave the size out.

TRBV5-4,NA,TRBJ1-2,few,TGTGCCAGCAGCTTGGAACAGTTAGACTATGGCTACACCTTC,CASSLEQLDYGYTF
TRBV7-9,TRBD1,TRBJ1-2,NA,TGTGCCAGCATATATGGGGACAGCTTCTATGGCTACACCTTC,CASIYGDSFYGYTF
TRBV5-1,TRBD1,TRBJ1-2,NA,TGCGCCAGCAGCTCGACAGGGGACTATGGCTACACCTTC,CASSSTGDYGYTF
TRBV6-5,NA,TRBJ2-2,few,TGTGCCAGCAGTTACGAACAGGGATCCGGGGAGCTGTTTTTT,CASSYEQGSGELFF
TRBV28,NA,TRBJ1-6,NA,TGTGCCAGCAGTTTATCGGCGGAGTATAATTCACCCCTCCACTTT,CASSLSAEYNSPLHF
TRBV18,NA,TRBJ2-5,NA,TGTGCCAGCTCACCGACTAGTGGCGGAGGGACCCAGTACTTC,CASSPTSGGGTQYF
TRBV27,TRBD1,TRBJ1-4,NA,TGTGCCAGCAGTAGAACAGGGGGGTTAAATGAAAAACTGTTTTTT,CASSRTGGLNEKLFF
TRBV7-8,TRBD1,TRBJ1-6,NA,TGTGTCAGCAGCCCAAGGACAGGGGGCTCCTATAATTCACCCCTCCACTTT,CVSSPRTGGSYNSPLHF
TRBV6-1,TRBD1,TRBJ2-2,NA,TGTGCCAGCAGTTCGACAGGGGCCACCGGGGAGCTGTTTTTT,CASSSTGATGELFF
TRBV5-1,NA,TRBJ1-1,NA,TGCGCCAGCAGCTTGACAGTGATGAACACTGAAGCTTTCTTT,CASSLTVMNTEAFF
TRBV5-4,NA,TRBJ2-5,NA,TGTGCCAGCAGCTTGGGGGGGACTTCCCAAGAGACCCAGTACTTC,CASSLGGTSQETQYF
TRBV7-9,TRBD1,TRBJ1-2,NA,TGTGCCAGCAGCTGGGGACAGCCTAACTATGGCTACACCTTC,CASSWGQPNYGYTF
TRBV7-9,NA,TRBJ1-6,NA,TGTTCCAGCTCCCGTGAGGAGTTCTATAATTCACCCCTCCACTTT,CSSSREEFYNSPLHF
TRBV6-1,NA,TRBJ1-2,NA,TGTGCCAGCAGTGAAGCGGGAGAAGACTATGGCTACACCTTC,CASSEAGEDYGYTF
TRBV28,TRBD1,TRBJ1-4,NA,TGTGCCAGCAGTTTACTTCCGGGACAGGGGAATGAAAAACTGTTTTTT,CASSLLPGQGNEKLFF
TRBV9,TRBD2,TRBJ2-3,NA,TGTGCCAGCAGCGTAGGCGGGGGTGGCACAGATACGCAGTATTTT,CASSVGGGGTDTQYF